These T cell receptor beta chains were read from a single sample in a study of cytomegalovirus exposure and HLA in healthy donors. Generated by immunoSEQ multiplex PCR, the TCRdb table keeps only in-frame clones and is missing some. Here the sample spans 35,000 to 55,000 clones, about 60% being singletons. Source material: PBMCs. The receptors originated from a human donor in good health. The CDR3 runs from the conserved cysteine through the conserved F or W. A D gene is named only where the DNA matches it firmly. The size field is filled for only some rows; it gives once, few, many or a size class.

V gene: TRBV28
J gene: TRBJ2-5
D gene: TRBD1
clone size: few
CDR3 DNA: TGTGCCAGCAGTACAGGGGGACAAGAGACCCAGTACTTC
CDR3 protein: CASSTGGQETQYF

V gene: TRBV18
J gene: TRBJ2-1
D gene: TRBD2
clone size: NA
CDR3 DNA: TGTGCCAGCTCACCAGGGCGGGGGGGCCATGAGCAGTTCTTC
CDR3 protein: CASSPGRGGHEQFF

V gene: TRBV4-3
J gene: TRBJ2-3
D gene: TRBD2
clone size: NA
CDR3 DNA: TGCGCCAGCAGCCTATTACTAGCGGGGAACACAGATACGCAGTATTTT
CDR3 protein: CASSLLLAGNTDTQYF

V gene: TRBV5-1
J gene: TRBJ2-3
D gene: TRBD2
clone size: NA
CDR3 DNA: TGCGCCAGCAGCCGACAGGTTAGCGGGGGTAACACGCAGTATTTT
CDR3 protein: CASSRQVSGGNTQYF

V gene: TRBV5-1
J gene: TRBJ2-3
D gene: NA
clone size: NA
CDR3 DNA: TGCGCCAGCAGCTTGCGACAGTTCACAGATACGCAGTATTTT
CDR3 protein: CASSLRQFTDTQYF

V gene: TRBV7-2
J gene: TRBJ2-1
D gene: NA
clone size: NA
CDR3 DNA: TGTGCCAGCAGCTTAGGGGGGCCCTACAATGAGCAGTTCTTC
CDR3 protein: CASSLGGPYNEQFF

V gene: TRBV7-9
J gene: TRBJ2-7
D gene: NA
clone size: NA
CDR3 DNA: TGTGCCAGCAGCTTAGGCTTCTTGCTAGCGAATGCCTACGAGCAGTACTTC
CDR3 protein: CASSLGFLLANAYEQYF

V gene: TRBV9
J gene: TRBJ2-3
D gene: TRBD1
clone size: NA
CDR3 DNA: TGTGCCAGCAGTCGCCCGACAGGGGCAGATACGCAGTATTTT
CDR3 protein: CASSRPTGADTQYF

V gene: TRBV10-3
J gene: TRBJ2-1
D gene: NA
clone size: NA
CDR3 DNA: TGTGCCATCAGTACAACCTACAATGAGCAGTTCTTC
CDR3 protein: CAISTTYNEQFF

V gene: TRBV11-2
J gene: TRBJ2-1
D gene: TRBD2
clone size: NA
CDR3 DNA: TGTGCCAGCAGCTCGACTAGCGGGGGGTGGGTTGAGCAGTTCTTC
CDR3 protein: CASSSTSGGWVEQFF

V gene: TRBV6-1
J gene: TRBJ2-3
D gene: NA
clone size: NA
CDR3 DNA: TGTGCCAGCAGTGAAGGGCCACCCAATACGCAGTATTTT
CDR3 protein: CASSEGPPNTQYF

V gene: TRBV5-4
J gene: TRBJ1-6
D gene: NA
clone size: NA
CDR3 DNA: TGTGCCAGCAGCTTCGGGGGTCGATATAATTCACCCCTCCACTTT
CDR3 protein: CASSFGGRYNSPLHF

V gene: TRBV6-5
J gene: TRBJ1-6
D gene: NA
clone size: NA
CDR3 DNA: TGTGCCAGCAGTTACGAGGGTTCTAGGCGTTCACCCCTCCACTTT
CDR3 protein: CASSYEGSRRSPLHF

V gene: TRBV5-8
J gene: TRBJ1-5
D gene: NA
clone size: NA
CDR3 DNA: TGTGCCAGCAGCTTAGGGGGTAGCAATCAGCCCCAGCATTTT
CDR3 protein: CASSLGGSNQPQHF

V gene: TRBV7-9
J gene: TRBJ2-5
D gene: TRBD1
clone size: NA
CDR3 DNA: TGTGCCAGCAGCTATCAGGGGGCCCAAGAGACCCAGTACTTC
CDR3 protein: CASSYQGAQETQYF

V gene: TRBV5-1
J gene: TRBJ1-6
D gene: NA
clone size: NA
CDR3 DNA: TGCGCCAGCAGCTTAGGGACTAACAGGGATTCACCCCTCCACTTT
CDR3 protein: CASSLGTNRDSPLHF

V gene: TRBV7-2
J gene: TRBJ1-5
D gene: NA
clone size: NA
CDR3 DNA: TGTGCCAGCAGCTTAGTGGGAGGGGGCAATCAGCCCCAGCATTTT
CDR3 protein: CASSLVGGGNQPQHF

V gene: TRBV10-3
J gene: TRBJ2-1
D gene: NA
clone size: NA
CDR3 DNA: TGTGCCATCAGTGTGGACGGGAACAATGAGCAGTTCTTC
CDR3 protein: CAISVDGNNEQFF

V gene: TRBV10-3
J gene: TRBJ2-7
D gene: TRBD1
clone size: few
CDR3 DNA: TGTGCCATCAGTGATTACAGGGGGCGCGAGCAGTACTTC
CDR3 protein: CAISDYRGREQYF